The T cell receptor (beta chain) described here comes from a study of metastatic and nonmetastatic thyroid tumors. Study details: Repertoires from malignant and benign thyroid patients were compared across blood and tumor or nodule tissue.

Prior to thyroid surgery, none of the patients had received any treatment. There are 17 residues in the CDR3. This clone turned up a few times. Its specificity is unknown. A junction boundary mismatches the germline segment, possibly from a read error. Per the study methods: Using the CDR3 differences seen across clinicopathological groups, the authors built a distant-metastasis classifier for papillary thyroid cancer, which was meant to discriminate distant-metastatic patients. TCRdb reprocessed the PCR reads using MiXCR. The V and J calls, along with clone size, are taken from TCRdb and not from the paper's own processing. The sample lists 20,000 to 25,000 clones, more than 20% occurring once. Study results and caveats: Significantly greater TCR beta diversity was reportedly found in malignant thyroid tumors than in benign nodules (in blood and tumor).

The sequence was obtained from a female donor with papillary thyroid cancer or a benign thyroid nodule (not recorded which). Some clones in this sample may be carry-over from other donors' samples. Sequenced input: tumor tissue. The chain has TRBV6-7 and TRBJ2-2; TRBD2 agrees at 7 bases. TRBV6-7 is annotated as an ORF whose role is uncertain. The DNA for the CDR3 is TGTGCCAGCAGTTTCCCTCGCGGGAGTTGTCACACCGGGGAGCTTTTTTTT. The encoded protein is CASSFPRGSCHTGELFF.